Detailed here is one T cell receptor (beta chain). Its antigen is as yet unknown. Quantitative 5'-RACE was performed with molecular barcodes, and it yielded the TCR beta libraries. In TCRdb, the 5' RACE reads were re-called with MiXCR into one record per CDR3 protein. The table has some 300,000 distinct CDR3 sequences, about 20% seen once. This record belongs to a study of CD8 T cells in ankylosing spondylitis. Per germline, CDR1 MNHEY and CDR2 SVGAGI. The CDR3 extends over 12 amino acids. V shed 5 bases and J 9 bases; nucleotides not matched to a gene: 4. Findings and caveats of the study: Fewer than ten highly homologous variants made up a TCR beta motif that seemed to typify ankylosing spondylitis blood. Researchers reportedly found disease-linked clones significantly enriched in matched ankylosing spondylitis synovial fluid.

This chain connects TRBV6-5 to TRBJ2-7, with 10 positions matching TRBD1. The receptor comes from a female donor with ankylosing spondylitis or in good health (not recorded which). Sequencing input: blood, either unsorted or a sorted T cell fraction (not recorded which). CDR3 sequence: CASSPGQGRQYF. CDR3 DNA sequence: TGTGCCAGCAGTCCGGGACAGGGGCGGCAGTACTTC.